Sequencing of this T cell receptor (beta chain) was carried out in a study of T cells in Graves' hyperthyroidism and ophthalmopathy. Broader study findings: Onset of ophthalmopathy came a median around 7.1 months after the model predicted it. Most clonotypes expanded in the thyroid (above 0.001) were also present in blood.

Amplified TCR beta CDR3 regions derived from RNA transcripts. With the HTBI primer set, the TCR CDR3 went through a first round of RT-PCR. Each CDR3 protein gets one entry after TCRdb re-called the multiplex PCR reads with MiXCR. The repertoire holds a few hundred thousand distinct CDR3 sequences, just over 45% seen once, with approximately 7.5% in the top ten. The authors deemed Graves' hyperthyroidism stable absent ophthalmopathy progression within 18 months. Diagnosing involved the use of clinical symptoms, serum thyroxine and TRAb, thyroid ultrasound and orbital computed tomography. Points on this clonotype: The antigen remains unidentified.

Germline V gene lookup returns CDR1 MGHDK and CDR2 SYGVNS. The CDR3 has 16 amino acids. Trimming pared 5 bases from V and 2 bases from J, leaving 16 bases between. The V and J genes are TRBV25-1 and TRBJ1-5, with D maybe TRBD1 (6 bases). This TCR came from a woman under 30 with Graves' hyperthyroidism. Sequencing used peripheral blood or thyroid tissue (not recorded which). CDR3 residues: CASSPRGHPGNQPQHF. The CDR3 DNA reads TGTGCCAGCAGTCCAAGGGGACACCCGGGCAATCAGCCCCAGCATTTT.